These 16 T cell receptor beta chains originate from one sample sequenced in a study of T cells in Graves' hyperthyroidism and ophthalmopathy (dated 2019 in TCRdb). To prepare the library, multiplex PCR was applied. The instrument was an Illumina HiSeq 2000. TCR beta CDR3 regions were amplified from RNA transcripts. The TCR CDR3 was subjected to a first round of RT-PCR using the HTBI primer set and the Qiagen OneStep RT-PCR kit. TCRdb cleaned the public reads at Q25 with fastp, built clones with MiXCR and kept in-frame beta chains. Rows are unified per CDR3 protein, each entry keeping the most common DNA and genes. The sample has around 690,000 distinct CDR3 sequences on record, more than 20% of them singletons. Clones ranked in the top ten supply roughly a third of the sample. Material: blood. The receptors originated from a man aged 25 to 45 with Graves' ophthalmopathy.

V and J are TRBV4-2 and TRBJ1-1, with 7 bases that match TRBD1. V gave up 2 bases and J gave up 0 bases; unmatched junction bases: 9. This CDR3 region has 17 residues. Germline V gene data show CDR1 as LGHNA and CDR2 as YNFKEQ. Here the CDR3 reads CASSQSWEQGLNTEAFF. The CDR3 DNA sequence: TGTGCCAGCAGCCAAAGTTGGGAACAGGGGCTGAACACTGAAGCTTTCTTT.

This clonotype has ten or more counts. The chain employs TRBV11-2 and TRBJ2-7; D possibly corresponds to TRBD1 (6 bases). V lost 4 bases, J lost 4 bases, and 11 bases lay in between. Germline V lookup: CDR1 SGHAT, CDR2 FQNNGV. The CDR3 runs to 13 residues. This chain's CDR3 is CASSYDRSYEQYF. The CDR3 DNA follows: TGTGCCAGCAGCTACGACAGGTCTTACGAGCAGTACTTC.

There are a few counts of this clonotype. The chain joins TRBV25-1 to TRBJ2-7, with a possible D match to TRBD2 (6 bases). The germline V gene has CDR1 MGHDK and CDR2 SYGVNS. This CDR3 is built from 14 residues. Trimming stripped 4 bases from V and 7 bases from J, with 17 bases between. The CDR3 reads CASSGKTSLGEQYF. CDR3 coding DNA: TGTGCCAGCAGTGGAAAGACTAGTCTGGGGGAGCAGTACTTC.

This clonotype appeared a few times. V usage is TRBV10-3 and J usage is TRBJ2-7; TRBD2 agrees at 14 bases. The ends lost 6 bases at V and 5 bases at J; junction bases unmatched: 3. Germline CDR1 and CDR2: ENHRY and SYGVKD. This CDR3 comprises 14 residues. The CDR3 spells CAISGTSGSNEQYF. The CDR3 coding sequence is TGTGCCATCAGCGGGACTAGCGGGAGCAACGAGCAGTACTTC.

This clonotype was found many times. The chain uses TRBV27 and TRBJ2-7, with D perhaps TRBD1 (6 bases). Germline values: CDR1 MNHEY, CDR2 SMNVEV (reference sequence). The CDR3 loop spans 16 amino acids. V lost 2 bases to trimming and J lost 0 bases, with 14 bases between them. The CDR3 nucleotides are TGTGCCAGCAGTTTAGCGCCGGTGGACAGCTCCTACGAGCAGTACTTC. Protein: CASSLAPVDSSYEQYF.

V gene TRBV10-2 combines with J gene TRBJ2-4, with 9 bases aligning to TRBD2. CDR1 is WSHSY, CDR2 SAAADI, per germline. V lost 3 bases, J lost 1 base, and 4 bases stayed unmatched. The CDR3 is made up of 16 amino acids. The CDR3: CASSESSGKAKNIQYF. Written as DNA, the CDR3 is TGCGCCAGCAGTGAATCTAGCGGGAAGGCCAAAAACATTCAGTACTTC.

This clonotype was detected ten times or more. The V and J genes are TRBV3-1 and TRBJ2-7; no reliable D call. The CDR3 is 12 residues long. Per germline, CDR1 LGHDT and CDR2 YNNKEL (reference sequence). The V gene lost 0 bases and the J gene lost 7 bases, with 7 bases spanning the gap. The CDR3 protein is CASSQEGREQYF. The CDR3 DNA sequence: TGTGCCAGCAGCCAAGAGGGAAGGGAGCAGTACTTC.

This clonotype was seen ten or more times. The rearrangement joins TRBV11-2 to TRBJ2-7, with TRBD1 matching over 7 bases. CDR1 and CDR2 from the germline V gene are SGHAT and FQNNGV. The CDR3 runs 15 residues. J lost 6 bases, V lost 5 bases, and 13 bases had no gene match. As DNA, the CDR3 is TGTGCCAGCAGCCCGATAGGACAGGCGGCAATCGAGCAGTACTTC. Translated, it gives CASSPIGQAAIEQYF. The full variable domain, in which reference TRBV11-2 and TRBJ2-7 provide the parts outside the CDR3, is EAGVAQSPRYKIIEKRQSVAFWCNPISGHATLYWYQQILGQGPKLLIQFQNNGVVDDSQLPKDRFSAERLKGVDSTLKIQPAKLEDSAVYLCASSPIGQAAIEQYFGPGTRLTVT.

This clonotype was seen at least ten times. The gene calls are TRBV11-2 and TRBJ2-1; D remains ambiguous. In germline, CDR1 is SGHAT, CDR2 FQNNGV. The CDR3 runs to 13 residues. Trimming stripped 0 bases from V and 7 bases from J, with 7 bases between. The CDR3: CASSLDYKNEQFF. The CDR3 bases are TGTGCCAGCAGCTTAGATTATAAGAATGAGCAGTTCTTC.

Many counts were recorded for this clonotype. This chain uses TRBV3-1 with TRBJ2-1, with 7 positions matching TRBD2. This CDR3 is built from 15 residues. Trimming at V came to 0 bases and at J to 3 bases, leaving 2 bases not matched to a gene. From germline, CDR1 is LGHDT and CDR2 YNNKEL (reference sequence). CDR3 protein: CASSQEASGYNEQFF. CDR3 bases: TGTGCCAGCAGCCAAGAGGCTAGCGGCTACAATGAGCAGTTCTTC.

This clonotype occurred many times. The V call is TRBV3-1, the J call TRBJ2-7; 13 nucleotides agree with TRBD2. CDR1 and CDR2 from the germline V gene are LGHDT and YNNKEL (reference sequence). The junction had 1 base not matched to a gene; V was cut back by 3 bases and J by 2 bases. The CDR3 loop spans 15 amino acids. The CDR3, as DNA: TGTGCCAGCAGCCATGGGACTAGCGGGACCTACGAGCAGTACTTC. Its protein product is CASSHGTSGTYEQYF.

The chain recombines TRBV3-1 with TRBJ1-6, with D unresolved. Germline lookup yields CDR1 LGHDT and CDR2 YNNKEL (reference sequence). This CDR3 is built from 16 residues. V lost 0 bases, J lost 4 bases, and 10 bases lay in between. In DNA, the CDR3 is TGTGCCAGCAGCCAAGATGGTGCGGGTTATAATTCACCCCTCCACTTT. This sequence encodes CASSQDGAGYNSPLHF.

The gene calls are TRBV6-1 and TRBJ2-5; no firm D call. V lost 1 base, J lost 3 bases, and 9 bases lay in between. From germline, CDR1 is MNHNS and CDR2 SASEGT. The CDR3 consists of 14 residues. This chain's CDR3 is CASSEDWGEETQYF. The CDR3 region has the DNA TGTGCCAGCAGTGAAGACTGGGGTGAAGAGACCCAGTACTTC.

The rearrangement joins TRBV5-6 to TRBJ2-2, with 8 nucleotides matching TRBD1. The trim removed 4 bases at V and 3 bases at J, leaving 8 bases unmatched. This CDR3 contains 16 residues. CDR1 and CDR2 (germline): SGHDT, YYEEEE. The CDR3: CASSTQGDIYTGELFF. The CDR3 DNA sequence: TGTGCCAGCAGCACACAGGGGGACATTTACACCGGGGAGCTGTTTTTT. Full variable domain (remainder filled in from reference TRBV5-6 and TRBJ2-2): DAGVTQSPTHLIKTRGQQVTLRCSPKSGHDTVSWYQQALGQGPQFIFQYYEEEERQRGNFPDRFSGHQFPNYSSELNVNALLLGDSALYLCASSTQGDIYTGELFFGEGSRLTVL.

This clonotype was detected ten times or more. The V and J genes are TRBV27 and TRBJ2-1; 9 bases map to TRBD2. Germline lookup yields CDR1 MNHEY and CDR2 SMNVEV (reference sequence). With 3 bases clipped from V and 4 bases from J, the junction kept 7 bases outside the gene matches. This CDR3 is 16 amino acids long. The CDR3 loop is CASSLIAGDLYNEQFF. CDR3 nucleotides: TGTGCCAGCAGTTTGATAGCGGGAGACTTATACAATGAGCAGTTCTTC.

In regard to this clonotype: It may be a read error: a sequence one base away is much more abundant. The chain is built from TRBV12-3 or TRBV12-4 and TRBJ2-5, with D maybe TRBD2 (6 bases). The CDR3 runs 13 residues. The CDR3 DNA follows: TGTGCCAGCAGTCAAGGGACTCGAGAGACCCAGCACTTC. This encodes CASSQGTRETQHF.